One and the same sample provided the 9 T cell receptor beta chains below, sequenced in a study of T cell responses to AZD1222 COVID-19 vaccine. Generated by immunoSEQ multiplex PCR, the TCRdb table keeps only in-frame clones and is missing some. The sample lists 200,000 or so clones, 94% occurring once. The sample in question was peripheral blood, obtained on day 0 of AZD1222 vaccination. The source is an adult in good health.

V gene TRBV20-1 combines with J gene TRBJ1-1; D call uncertain. Germline values: CDR1 DFQATT, CDR2 SNEGSKA (reference sequence). V was shortened by 3 bases and J by 4 bases, with 9 bases between the two germline ends. The CDR3 contains 12 residues. In nucleotides, the CDR3 is TGCAGTGCTAGTTCTCCGGGCACTGAAGCTTTCTTT. Amino acid sequence: CSASSPGTEAFF.

The rearrangement links TRBV23-1 to TRBJ2-7, with D perhaps matching TRBD2 (5 bases). TRBV23-1 is an open reading frame whose function is uncertain. Trimming stripped 5 bases from V and 1 base from J, with 6 bases between. This CDR3 has 12 amino acids. This chain's CDR3 is CASSGGSYEQYF. As DNA, the CDR3 is TGCGCCAGCAGTGGAGGTTCCTACGAGCAGTACTTC.

V and J are TRBV7-9 and TRBJ1-4, with TRBD1 matching over 8 bases. Germline V gene sequence: CDR1 SEHNR, CDR2 FQNEAQ (reference sequence). The CDR3 runs to 16 residues. Trimming removed 5 bases from V and 8 bases from J; junction bases left unmatched: 13. Here the CDR3 reads CASSTLSQGAPEKLFF. The CDR3 nucleotides read TGTGCCAGCAGCACCTTATCGCAGGGGGCGCCCGAAAAACTGTTTTTT.

This chain connects TRBV5-1 to TRBJ2-5, with D possibly TRBD2 on 6 matching bases. Trimming removed 2 bases from V and 0 bases from J, with 11 bases in between. CDR3 length: 15 residues. The germline V gene has CDR1 SGHRS and CDR2 YFSETQ. CDR3 sequence: CASSLWEEDQETQYF. In DNA, the CDR3 is TGCGCCAGCAGCTTATGGGAGGAGGACCAAGAGACCCAGTACTTC.

The V gene is TRBV15, the J gene TRBJ1-5; no clear D gene. This CDR3 is 15 amino acids long. Trimming took 1 base from V and 3 from J, leaving 10 bases between them. Germline CDR1 LNHNV, CDR2 YYDKDF (reference sequence). The CDR3 loop is CATSRGEQPNQPQHF. DNA for the CDR3: TGTGCCACCAGCAGAGGAGAACAGCCCAATCAGCCCCAGCATTTT. Full variable domain (remainder filled in from reference TRBV15 and TRBJ1-5): DAMVIQNPRYQVTQFGKPVTLSCSQTLNHNVMYWYQQKSSQAPKLLFHYYDKDFNNEADTPDNFQSRRPNTSFCFLDIRSPGLGDTAMYLCATSRGEQPNQPQHFGDGTRLSIL.

V usage is TRBV5-4 and J usage is TRBJ1-1, with D possibly being TRBD1 (6 bases). This CDR3 spans 15 amino acids. The germline V gene encodes CDR1 SGHNT and CDR2 YYREEE (reference sequence). The germline V and J ends were trimmed by 0 bases and 4 bases, with 13 bases remaining between them. CDR3 in DNA: TGTGCCAGCAGCTTGGTGGGGGCTACGGGCACTGAAGCTTTCTTT. This gives the protein CASSLVGATGTEAFF. The whole variable domain, filled in from reference TRBV5-4 and TRBJ1-1, reads ETGVTQSPTHLIKTRGQQVTLRCSSQSGHNTVSWYQQALGQGPQFIFQYYREEENGRGNFPPRFSGLQFPNYSSELNVNALELDDSALYLCASSLVGATGTEAFFGQGTRLTVV.

The V and J genes are TRBV16 and TRBJ2-7; D is ambiguous. CDR1 is KGHSY and CDR2 is FQNENV in the germline V gene. The CDR3 covers 13 residues. The germline V and J ends were trimmed by 6 bases and 6 bases, with 15 bases remaining between them. The CDR3 nucleotides read TGTGCCAGCAGTCTCGTTCAGTTTGGCGAGCAGTACTTC. Its translation: CASSLVQFGEQYF.

CDR3 protein: CATSAQPNQPQHF. In nucleotides, the CDR3 is TGTGCCACCAGTGCCCAGCCCAATCAGCCCCAGCATTTT. The chain combines TRBV24-1 with TRBJ1-5; D not certain. The CDR3 is made up of 13 amino acids. In germline, CDR1 is KGHDR, CDR2 SFDVKD. V was cut by 5 bases and J by 3 bases, with 7 bases left in between.

This clone was picked up a small number of times. Distinct nucleotide sequences in the sample also encode this CDR3. This chain connects TRBV27 to TRBJ1-5; D might be TRBD1 (6 bases). Germline V gives CDR1 MNHEY, CDR2 SMNVEV (reference sequence). The V end was cut by 2 bases, the J end by 2 bases, with 10 bases between. This CDR3 has 15 amino acids. The CDR3 region is CASSLQGLGNQPQHF. As DNA, the CDR3 is TGTGCCAGCAGTTTACAGGGGCTAGGCAATCAGCCCCAGCATTTT.